This T cell receptor (beta chain) was observed in a study of T cells in Graves' hyperthyroidism and ophthalmopathy. TCR beta CDR3 region amplification was performed from RNA transcripts. With the HTBI primer set, the TCR CDR3 went through a first round of RT-PCR. TCRdb passed the multiplex PCR reads through MiXCR, listing each CDR3 protein once. The data contain around 490,000 distinct CDR3 sequences, 15% to 20% of them singletons. This clonotype has a count of ten or more. CDR3 length equals 20 residues. The V segment lost 2 bases and the J segment 7 bases; nucleotides outside the gene matches: 18. Germline CDR1 and CDR2: DFQATT and SNEGSKA (reference sequence).

The rearrangement uses TRBV20-1 and TRBJ2-1; 15 nucleotides match TRBD2. This sequence was found in a man aged 35-49 years with Graves' ophthalmopathy. Sequenced material: blood. The CDR3: CSARIPGTSGRWTPQNEQFF. The CDR3 DNA is TGCAGTGCTAGAATCCCCGGGACTAGCGGGAGGTGGACCCCTCAGAATGAGCAGTTCTTC.